The clone carrying this T cell receptor beta chain came up a few times. CDR3 size: 16 residues. The ends lost 2 bases at V and 1 base at J; junction bases unmatched: 7. Germline V gene sequence: CDR1 LGHNA, CDR2 YNFKEQ. This record belongs to a study of blood T cell repertoires in COVID-19. On the study more broadly: The origin of the acute and convalescent COVID-19 samples was the United States, Italy and Spain.

Only in-frame clones appear in the TCRdb table, and some are missing; sequencing was by immunoSEQ multiplex PCR. The sample includes some 180,000 clones, about 88% of them seen just once. The sequenced sample was peripheral blood. This receptor was taken from a man aged 35 to 55 with active or convalescent COVID-19. The V gene is TRBV4-2, the J gene TRBJ1-1, with 7 bases lining up with TRBD1. The CDR3 DNA sequence: TGTGCCAGCAGCCAACCCGACAGGGAGTGGAACACTGAAGCTTTCTTT. Its protein product is CASSQPDREWNTEAFF.